The 7 T cell receptor beta chains below were found in one sample sequenced in a study of blood T cell repertoires in COVID-19. Sequenced by immunoSEQ multiplex PCR; TCRdb stores in-frame clones only, minus some. The sample gives some 300,000 clones, around 90% of which show up once; 1.5% to 2% is in the top ten. The source material was PBMCs or T cells enriched from blood (not recorded which). The receptors shown here come from a woman between 40 and 55 years old who had recovered from COVID-19.

This chain uses TRBV6-1 with TRBJ2-7; D may be TRBD2 (6 bases). Looked up from germline, CDR1 is MNHNS and CDR2 is SASEGT. This CDR3 is 16 amino acids long. Trimming stripped 3 bases from V and 2 bases from J, with 17 bases between. CDR3 bases: TGTGCCAGCAGTGACATCCCAACCGGGACTCCCTACGAGCAGTACTTC. This gives the protein CASSDIPTGTPYEQYF.

Only one count was recorded for this clone. V and J are TRBV9 and TRBJ2-5, with TRBD2 matching over 12 bases. The germline gives CDR1 SGDLS, CDR2 YYNGEE. The V gene end was trimmed by 4 bases and the J gene end by 1 base; junction bases not matched to a gene: 5. This CDR3 region has 16 residues. The CDR3 reads CASSPPGLAGQETQYF. DNA for the CDR3: TGTGCCAGCAGCCCCCCGGGACTAGCGGGCCAAGAGACCCAGTACTTC.

The rearrangement joins TRBV19 to TRBJ2-1; a weak D match, TRBD2 (5 bases). Trimming stripped 2 bases from V and 1 base from J, with 6 bases between. The CDR3 covers 14 residues. Germline-derived CDR1 and CDR2 are LNHDA and SQIVND (reference sequence). This CDR3 is CASSIPGSYNEQFF. The CDR3 nucleotides read TGTGCCAGTAGTATACCGGGGTCCTACAATGAGCAGTTCTTC.

The chain recombines TRBV7-2 with TRBJ1-4; D remains unclear. This CDR3 is built from 12 residues. Germline loops: CDR1 SGHTA, CDR2 FQGNSA. V was shortened by 5 bases and J by 12 bases, with 13 bases between the two germline ends. The CDR3 DNA is TGTGCCAGCAGCCGCAAAGCTGGTGAACTGTTTTTT. Translating it yields CASSRKAGELFF.

This chain uses TRBV5-6 with TRBJ1-1; TRBD1 is a possible D gene (6 bases). Germline values: CDR1 SGHDT, CDR2 YYEEEE. The V end was cut by 4 bases, the J end by 10 bases, with 20 bases between. This CDR3 contains 14 residues. CDR3 loop: CASSGSDRTRRAFF. CDR3 coding DNA: TGTGCCAGCAGCGGATCGGACAGAACAAGGAGAGCTTTCTTT.

V gene TRBV18 combines with J gene TRBJ2-7; the D gene is possibly TRBD2 (6 bases). Germline V CDR1 and CDR2: KGHSH, LQKENI. The CDR3 covers 15 residues. The germline V and J ends were trimmed by 2 bases and 1 base, with 12 bases remaining between them. CDR3 nucleotide sequence: TGTGCCAGCTCACCAAGAGGAGGGGTTTCCTACGAGCAGTACTTC. Protein sequence: CASSPRGGVSYEQYF.

The genes are TRBV5-1 and TRBJ2-1; 7 bases are shared with TRBD2. V dropped 5 bases and J dropped 5; count of bases not matched to a gene: 13. The CDR3 totals 16 residues. The V gene's germline CDR1 is SGHRS and CDR2 YFSETQ. The CDR3 bases are TGCGCCAGCAGACCCACCAGCGGGGCAGGTAACAATGAGCAGTTCTTC. Translated: CASRPTSGAGNNEQFF.